This TCR beta chain was found in a study of T cells in Graves' hyperthyroidism and ophthalmopathy. V dropped 3 bases and J dropped 8 bases, with 13 bases sitting between them. Germline V gene data show CDR1 as MNHNS and CDR2 as SASEGT. This CDR3 has 13 amino acids. Findings and caveats of the study: Most clonotypes expanded in thyroid above 0.001 were likewise present in blood. Model output signaled ophthalmopathy a median roughly 6.5 months ahead of onset.

Amplified TCR beta CDR3 regions came from RNA transcripts. With the HTBI primer set, the TCR CDR3 went through a first round of RT-PCR. TCRdb redid the calling of the multiplex PCR reads with MiXCR, one entry per CDR3 protein. The sample comprises tens of thousands of distinct CDR3 sequences, approximately 53% of which are singletons, and more than 30% rests with the top ten. Stable hyperthyroidism: no ophthalmopathy progression over 18 months of follow-up. In its sample, this clonotype was seen many times. Its specificity is not known. The clonotype originates from a man younger than 35 with Graves' hyperthyroidism. The sample consisted of peripheral blood or thyroid tissue (not recorded which). The chain uses TRBV6-1 and TRBJ1-1; no reliable D call. The CDR3 region has the DNA TGTGCCAGCAGTGAGGGAATACGGGGAGAAGCTTTCTTT. Protein sequence: CASSEGIRGEAFF.